Shown below are 10 T cell receptor beta chains from a single sample sequenced in a study of T-cell reconstitution after alpha-beta-depleted transplantation in children. This sample's TCRbeta library carried unique molecular identifier barcodes. Using its own MiXCR run on the PCR reads, TCRdb lists one record per CDR3 protein. The sample lists approximately 120,000 distinct CDR3 sequences; roughly 9.7% were seen once. The material was PBMCs, mostly from graft donor cells, obtained 180 days after TCRalphabeta/CD19-depleted stem cell transplant. The receptors originated from a girl under three years old who had a stem cell transplant for combined immunodeficiency, so the T cells may come from the graft donor.

This clonotype has ten or more counts. V usage is TRBV5-1 and J usage is TRBJ2-2, with 9 bases lining up with TRBD1. Germline CDR1 and CDR2: SGHRS and YFSETQ. The CDR3 extends over 15 amino acids. The V segment lost 4 bases and the J segment 5 bases; nucleotides outside the gene matches: 6. The CDR3 DNA follows: TGCGCCAGCAGCCTCGGGACAGGGAGGACCGGGGAGCTGTTTTTT. Translation gives CASSLGTGRTGELFF.

This clonotype was seen a few times. The chain employs TRBV5-6 and TRBJ2-5; the D gene is possibly TRBD2 (5 bases). Trimming left V 4 bases short and J 2 bases short, with 12 bases between. Germline V CDR1 and CDR2: SGHDT, YYEEEE. This CDR3 comprises 14 residues. In DNA, the CDR3 is TGTGCCAGCAGCACCGGGAATCTTCAAGAGACCCAGTACTTC. Encoded protein: CASSTGNLQETQYF.

The CDR3 loop is CASDGAHTGELFF. CDR3 DNA: TGTGCCAGCGACGGGGCCCACACCGGGGAGCTGTTTTTT. The chain links TRBV7-9 to TRBJ2-2; the D gene could be TRBD1 or TRBD2 (5 bases each). The germline V gene has CDR1 SEHNR and CDR2 FQNEAQ (reference sequence). V lost 8 bases and J 3 bases, leaving 10 bases between the germline ends. This CDR3 has 13 residues.

This clonotype was counted only a few times. The chain links TRBV6-1 to TRBJ1-2; no clear D. Germline V CDR1 and CDR2: MNHNS, SASEGT. The V and J ends lost 4 bases and 2 bases respectively, with 8 bases between them. The CDR3 is made up of 13 amino acids. CDR3 sequence: CASSASFNYGYTF. DNA of the CDR3: TGTGCCAGCAGTGCATCATTCAACTATGGCTACACCTTC.

This chain connects TRBV29-1 to TRBJ1-5, with D uncertain. This CDR3 has 13 amino acids. The germline CDR1 and CDR2 sequences are SQVTM and ANQGSEA. The V gene lost 5 bases and the J gene lost 4 bases, with 12 bases spanning the gap. This CDR3 is CSVSDKFNQPQHF. In DNA form, the CDR3 reads TGCAGCGTTTCCGACAAGTTTAATCAGCCCCAGCATTTT.

The chain combines TRBV5-6 with TRBJ1-2; D may be TRBD1 (5 bases). CDR3 size: 13 residues. The V end lost 1 base, the J end lost 4 bases, and 8 bases lay between the germline ends. In germline, CDR1 is SGHDT, CDR2 YYEEEE. The CDR3 protein is CASSLSGGYGYTF. CDR3 DNA: TGTGCCAGCAGCTTGAGCGGGGGCTATGGCTACACCTTC.

The gene calls are TRBV29-1 and TRBJ2-7, with 9 bases lining up with TRBD2. Germline V gene lookup returns CDR1 SQVTM and CDR2 ANQGSEA. V was pared by 2 bases and J by 3 bases, with 8 bases of the junction left unmatched. CDR3 length: 15 amino acids. Here the CDR3 DNA reads TGCAGCGTTGAAATAGCGGGGGAACAACTCTACGAGCAGTACTTC. Its protein is CSVEIAGEQLYEQYF.

The chain couples TRBV20-1 to TRBJ2-3; the D call may be TRBD1 or TRBD2 (6 bases each). V lost 6 bases and J lost 3, with 10 bases in between. CDR1 and CDR2 from the germline V gene are DFQATT and SNEGSKA (reference sequence). This CDR3 region has 12 residues. The CDR3 nucleotides read TGCAGTGCGGAGGGGGAAACAGATACGCAGTATTTT. Its protein is CSAEGETDTQYF.

This clonotype was found a few times. This chain links TRBV20-1 with TRBJ1-1; weak D call: TRBD1 (6 bases). CDR3 length equals 15 residues. Germline V gene lookup returns CDR1 DFQATT and CDR2 SNEGSKA (reference sequence). The V end lost 5 bases, the J end lost 11 bases, and 27 bases lay between the germline ends. The CDR3 loop reads CSAAGQRGNSLRAFF. The CDR3 nucleotides are TGCAGTGCTGCAGGACAGCGGGGGAATAGTTTGAGGGCTTTCTTT.

This clonotype was observed a few times. This chain connects TRBV18 to TRBJ2-5, with D uncertain. Trimming stripped 6 bases from V and 2 bases from J, with 13 bases between. Germline-derived CDR1 and CDR2 are KGHSH and LQKENI. This CDR3 contains 14 residues. CDR3 amino acids: CASSPGYMQETQYF. In DNA form, the CDR3 reads TGTGCCAGCTCCCCCGGTTACATGCAAGAGACCCAGTACTTC.